A selection of T cell receptor beta chains follows, all from one sample in a study of T cell repertoires in cytomegalovirus infection. Their antigen targets remain unknown. One entry per CDR3 protein results from TCRdb running MiXCR on the reads. The table includes about 130,000 distinct CDR3 sequences, under 30% detected once. Specimen: PBMCs, sequenced either directly or after in vitro stimulation (not recorded which). The source is a human donor in good health (CMV status not recorded). Some clones in this sample may be carry-over from other donors' samples. Both conserved end residues are part of each CDR3. D genes are given only for firm matches. Size is omitted from some rows. Given values are once, few, many or a class for expanded clones.

D,V,size,J,DNA,CDR3
TRBD2,TRBV27,few,TRBJ2-1,TGTGCCAGCAGTTTATCGTCTAGCGGGAGGGCCGGGTCCTACAATGAGCAGTTCTTC,CASSLSSSGRAGSYNEQFF
TRBD2,TRBV19,few,TRBJ2-1,TGTGCCAGTAGTCCGGGGATAGCGGGAGCGTCCTACAATGAGCAGTTCTTC,CASSPGIAGASYNEQFF
-,TRBV7-2,medium-sized,TRBJ2-2,TGTGCCAGCAGCTTCGACGGCGGGCGCGCCGGGGAGCTGTTTTTT,CASSFDGGRAGELFF
-,TRBV28,many,TRBJ1-5,TGTGCCAGCAGTTTGAGTGGGGGGCGATGGAATCAGCCCCAGCATTTT,CASSLSGGRWNQPQHF
-,TRBV25-1,-,TRBJ1-2,TGTGCCAGCAGTGAAGTCCACAGTCCCAACTATGGCTACACCTTC,CASSEVHSPNYGYTF
TRBD1,TRBV3-1,-,TRBJ1-1,TGTGCCAGCAGCCGCGGACAGGGGGCCACTGAAGCTTTCTTT,CASSRGQGATEAFF
TRBD1,TRBV6-5,many,TRBJ1-1,TGTGCCAGCAGTTGGGGGGACAGCATGAACACTGAAGCTTTCTTT,CASSWGDSMNTEAFF
-,TRBV6-5,-,TRBJ2-2,TGTGCCAGCAGTTACGGCAGGCCTGGGAACACCGGGGAGCTGTTTTTT,CASSYGRPGNTGELFF
-,TRBV28,-,TRBJ1-2,TGTGCCAGCCTCCCGGGGAACACGTACTATGGCTACACCTTC,CASLPGNTYYGYTF
-,TRBV29-1,-,TRBJ1-3,TGCAGCGGTACAGGGACTGGAAACACCATATATTTT,CSGTGTGNTIYF
-,TRBV25-1,-,TRBJ2-5,TGTGCCAGCAGCCAATCCCCCCGGGGTCCAGAGACCCAGTACTTC,CASSQSPRGPETQYF
-,TRBV20-1,few,TRBJ2-5,TGCAGTGCTAGAGCTCCCTTCGGCTCAGCGGTCCAAGAGACCCAGTACTTC,CSARAPFGSAVQETQYF
-,TRBV12-3/TRBV12-4,-,TRBJ2-3,TGTGCCAGCAGTTTACTCGTTTTGGGGGACACAGATACGCAGTATTTT,CASSLLVLGDTDTQYF
TRBD2,TRBV6-2/TRBV6-3,many,TRBJ2-1,TGTGCCAGCAGTCAGCGGGGGGATAATGAGCAGTTCTTC,CASSQRGDNEQFF
-,TRBV27,few,TRBJ2-6,TGTGCCAGCAGTTCCATGTTCTCTGGGGCCAACGTCCTGACTTTC,CASSSMFSGANVLTF
-,TRBV6-6,-,TRBJ2-2,TGTGCCAGCAGTTATAGAAGCGCCAACACCGGGGAGCTGTTTTTT,CASSYRSANTGELFF
-,TRBV10-3,-,TRBJ2-3,TGTGCCATCGGTAGATTAAACACAGATACGCAGTATTTT,CAIGRLNTDTQYF
-,TRBV20-1,-,TRBJ1-5,TGCAGTGCTAGAGATGGTTGGGAGTTGGGGAATCAGCCCCAGCATTTT,CSARDGWELGNQPQHF
-,TRBV6-2/TRBV6-3,few,TRBJ1-5,TGTGCCAGCACTGGTGGGGTAGGCAATCAGCCCCAGCATTTT,CASTGGVGNQPQHF
-,TRBV7-9,few,TRBJ2-5,TGTGCCAGCAGCTTAGCGATGGACTTCCAAGAGACCCAGTACTTC,CASSLAMDFQETQYF
TRBD2,TRBV28,-,TRBJ2-1,TGTGCCAGCAGTTCGAACCAACTAGCGGCCTCTTACAAGAGCTCCTACAATGAGCAGTTCTTC,CASSSNQLAASYKSSYNEQFF
TRBD2,TRBV18,-,TRBJ2-3,TGTGCCAGCTCACCACCGGGCGGGAGTCACACAGATACGCAGTATTTT,CASSPPGGSHTDTQYF
-,TRBV30,-,TRBJ2-3,TGTGCCTGGAGCCCCGGGACCTCTCCGCAGTATTTT,CAWSPGTSPQYF
TRBD2,TRBV28,-,TRBJ2-1,TGTGCCAGCAGTTTCCCGTTAGGACTAGCGGGGGGGAATGAGCAGTTCTTC,CASSFPLGLAGGNEQFF
-,TRBV12-3/TRBV12-4,-,TRBJ1-1,TGTGCCAGCACCTGGAGGACTGAAGCTTTCTTT,CASTWRTEAFF
-,TRBV7-9,many,TRBJ1-1,TGTGCCAGCAGGGTCGAGCGGACTGAAGCTTTCTTT,CASRVERTEAFF
TRBD1,TRBV6-1,many,TRBJ1-2,TGTGCCAGCAGTTTCCCCGGACAGGGTGCCTATGGCTACACCTTC,CASSFPGQGAYGYTF
TRBD2,TRBV7-2,many,TRBJ2-2,TGTGCCAGCAGCTTAGCGAGCACTAGCGGCACCGGGGAGCTGTTTTTT,CASSLASTSGTGELFF
TRBD1,TRBV5-6,-,TRBJ1-2,TGTGCCAGCAGCTCCCAGGGACAGCGCGGGTATGGCTACACCTTC,CASSSQGQRGYGYTF
-,TRBV4-1,-,TRBJ2-1,TGCGCCAGCAGCCAAGAAGGTCGACCCTCCTACAATGAGCAGTTCTTC,CASSQEGRPSYNEQFF
-,TRBV4-3,few,TRBJ2-1,TGCGCCAGCAGCCAAGAAGATGTGGACAATGAGCAGTTCTTC,CASSQEDVDNEQFF
TRBD1,TRBV19,-,TRBJ2-5,TGTGCCAGCTCATTACAGGGGGCTGCCCAAGAGACCCAGTACTTC,CASSLQGAAQETQYF
-,TRBV27,-,TRBJ1-2,TGTGCCAGCAGTTTCCTCTGGGGTGGGTCGAACTATGGCTACACCTTC,CASSFLWGGSNYGYTF
TRBD1,TRBV6-6,many,TRBJ2-3,TGTGCCAGCAGTATCGCGGGGACAGGGGGCCCAAGCACAGATACGCAGTATTTT,CASSIAGTGGPSTDTQYF
-,TRBV4-1,-,TRBJ2-7,TGCGCCAGCAGCCAAGGACCTCTCAGCTACGAGCAGTACTTC,CASSQGPLSYEQYF
-,TRBV7-9,few,TRBJ2-1,TGTGCCAGCAGCCCCGGGGGTTTTGAGCAGTTCTTC,CASSPGGFEQFF
TRBD1,TRBV4-3,-,TRBJ2-2,TGCGCCAGCAGCCCTAGGAATAGGGACAGGAACACCGGGGAGCTGTTTTTT,CASSPRNRDRNTGELFF
TRBD2,TRBV12-3/TRBV12-4,-,TRBJ2-1,TGTGCCAGCAGCTGTGACGGGACTAGCTGTCGTTTTAGGAATGAGCAGTTCTTC,CASSCDGTSCRFRNEQFF
-,TRBV28,-,TRBJ1-2,TGTGCCAGCAAGACGGGGCTTAGAGGCTACACCTTC,CASKTGLRGYTF
-,TRBV7-2,-,TRBJ2-5,TGTGCCAGCAGCTCTTATGAGAAGACCCAGTACTTC,CASSSYEKTQYF
-,TRBV7-2,many,TRBJ2-4,TGTGCCAGCAGCTCAGATAGCAGTGCGGCCAAAAACATTCAGTACTTC,CASSSDSSAAKNIQYF
-,TRBV6-6,many,TRBJ2-6,TGTGCCAGCAGTAAAGGGGCAGACTCTGGGGCCAACGTCCTGACTTTC,CASSKGADSGANVLTF
TRBD2,TRBV5-6,many,TRBJ2-7,TGTGCCAGCAGCTTGTTCGCTAGCGGGAGTGGCGAGCAGTACTTC,CASSLFASGSGEQYF
TRBD2,TRBV13,-,TRBJ2-1,TGTGCCAGCAGCTCTCCGACTAGCGGGGGCTACAATGAGCAGTTCTTC,CASSSPTSGGYNEQFF